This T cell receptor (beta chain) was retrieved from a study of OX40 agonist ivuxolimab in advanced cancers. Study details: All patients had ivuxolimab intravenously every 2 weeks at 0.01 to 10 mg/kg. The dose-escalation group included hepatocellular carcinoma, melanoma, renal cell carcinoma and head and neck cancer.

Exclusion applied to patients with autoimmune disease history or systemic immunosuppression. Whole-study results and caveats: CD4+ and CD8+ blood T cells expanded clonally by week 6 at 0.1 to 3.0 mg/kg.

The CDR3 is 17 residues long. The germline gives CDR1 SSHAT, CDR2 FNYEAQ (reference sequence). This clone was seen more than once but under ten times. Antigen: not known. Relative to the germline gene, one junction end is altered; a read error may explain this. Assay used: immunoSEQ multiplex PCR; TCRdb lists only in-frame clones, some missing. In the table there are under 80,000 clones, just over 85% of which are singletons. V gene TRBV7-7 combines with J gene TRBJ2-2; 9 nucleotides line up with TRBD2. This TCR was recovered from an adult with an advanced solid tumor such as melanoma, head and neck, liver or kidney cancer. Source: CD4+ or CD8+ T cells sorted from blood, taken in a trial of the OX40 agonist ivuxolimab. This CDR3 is CASSLGGSGRDTGELFF. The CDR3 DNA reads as TGTGCTAGCAGCTTAGGGGGTAGCGGGAGAGACACCGGGGAGCTGTTTTTT.